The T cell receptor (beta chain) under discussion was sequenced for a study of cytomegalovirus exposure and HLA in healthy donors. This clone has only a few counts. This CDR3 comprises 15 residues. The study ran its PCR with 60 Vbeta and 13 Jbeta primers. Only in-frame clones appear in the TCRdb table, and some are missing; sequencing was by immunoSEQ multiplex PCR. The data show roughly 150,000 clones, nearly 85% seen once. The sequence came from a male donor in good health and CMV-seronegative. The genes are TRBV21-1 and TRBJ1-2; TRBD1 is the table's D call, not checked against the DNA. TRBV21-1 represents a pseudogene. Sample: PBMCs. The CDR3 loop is CASSKEGQGAYGYTF. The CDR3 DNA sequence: TGTGCCAGCAGCAAAGAGGGACAGGGGGCCTATGGCTACACCTTC.